A single sample gave rise to the 18 T cell receptor beta chains below, sequenced in a study of blood T cell repertoires in COVID-19. TCRdb keeps only in-frame clones here, not all; method: immunoSEQ multiplex PCR. The data hold about 52,000 clones, with around 86% observed a single time. The sequenced material came from peripheral blood. The receptor source for this set is a man aged 70 or older with acute or convalescent COVID-19.

The V and J genes are TRBV12-3 or TRBV12-4 and TRBJ2-7; D possibly corresponds to TRBD2 (5 bases). V was shortened by 3 bases and J by 3 bases, with 6 bases between the two germline ends. CDR3 length equals 12 residues. The CDR3 loop reads CASSFEGYEQYF. As DNA, the CDR3 is TGTGCCAGCAGTTTTGAGGGCTACGAGCAGTACTTC.

The chain joins TRBV5-1 to TRBJ2-7; D may be TRBD1 (6 bases). CDR1 and CDR2 from the germline V gene are SGHRS and YFSETQ. V gave up 5 bases and J gave up 5 bases, with 14 bases separating them. This CDR3 is built from 13 residues. In nucleotides, the CDR3 is TGCGCCAGCAGAGCAGGGGTCGGCGACGAGCAGTACTTC. Its translation: CASRAGVGDEQYF. Complete variable domain (other parts from reference TRBV5-1 and TRBJ2-7): KAGVTQTPRYLIKTRGQQVTLSCSPISGHRSVSWYQQTPGQGLQFLFEYFSETQRNKGNFPGRFSGRQFSNSRSEMNVSTLELGDSALYLCASRAGVGDEQYFGPGTRLTVT.

This chain connects TRBV19 to TRBJ2-3; 9 nucleotides match TRBD2. Germline V gene data show CDR1 as LNHDA and CDR2 as SQIVND (reference sequence). Trimming removed 6 bases from V and 5 bases from J; junction bases left unmatched: 9. The CDR3 runs 15 residues. CDR3 region: CASRRSGGLVDTQYF. Written as DNA, the CDR3 is TGTGCCAGTAGAAGAAGCGGGGGGTTAGTAGATACGCAGTATTTT.

The V and J genes are TRBV4-2 and TRBJ1-6; D is unresolved. The CDR3 runs 15 residues. Germline CDR1 reads LGHNA; CDR2 reads YNFKEQ. The V end lost 2 bases, the J end lost 2 bases, and 7 bases lay between the germline ends. CDR3 protein: CASSQTTTYNSPLHF. The CDR3 region has the DNA TGTGCCAGCAGCCAAACCACAACCTATAATTCACCCCTCCACTTT.

CDR3 bases: TGTGCCACCAGGAGGGGGTCCTATAATTCACCCCTCCACTTT. It yields the protein CATRRGSYNSPLHF. The chain employs TRBV28 and TRBJ1-6, with a possible D match to TRBD1 (6 bases). The V and J ends lost 10 bases and 1 base respectively, with 11 bases between them. Per germline, CDR1 MDHEN and CDR2 SYDVKM. The length of the CDR3 is 14 residues.

V usage is TRBV6-5 and J usage is TRBJ2-1; D is perhaps TRBD1 (6 bases). The CDR3 has 12 amino acids. Germline V CDR1 and CDR2: MNHEY, SVGAGI. V was pared by 5 bases and J by 9 bases, with 11 bases between. As DNA, the CDR3 is TGTGCCAGCAGTCTTCTAGGGGGTGAGCAGTTCTTC. Its translation: CASSLLGGEQFF.

This clone was seen just once. This chain joins TRBV7-2 and TRBJ2-5; possibly TRBD1 for D (6 bases). Germline V gene sequence: CDR1 SGHTA, CDR2 FQGNSA. This CDR3 contains 15 residues. Trimming stripped 4 bases from V and 0 bases from J, with 12 bases between. The CDR3 DNA reads as TGTGCCAGCAGCTCCGCCTGGGGGCACCAAGAGACCCAGTACTTC. This gives the protein CASSSAWGHQETQYF.

This clone was seen a single time. The rearrangement uses TRBV5-1 and TRBJ2-5; 10 nucleotides line up with TRBD2. Germline V CDR1 and CDR2: SGHRS, YFSETQ. V was clipped by 4 bases and J by 1 base; unmatched bases: 1. The CDR3 runs 14 residues. The CDR3 nucleotides read TGCGCCAGCAGCCCTAGCGGGGGCCAAGAGACCCAGTACTTC. This encodes CASSPSGGQETQYF.

This chain joins TRBV28 and TRBJ1-6; 8 positions agree with TRBD1. J was trimmed by 9 bases and V by 5 bases; bases with no gene match: 6. This CDR3 has 14 amino acids. CDR1 MDHEN and CDR2 SYDVKM come from the germline V gene. In DNA, the CDR3 is TGTGCCAGCAGTCCCTGGGACAGGACTTCACCCCTCCACTTT. It yields the protein CASSPWDRTSPLHF.

The chain uses TRBV6-5 and TRBJ1-1, with a weak D call TRBD1 (6 bases). Trimming cost V 0 bases and J 7 bases, with 15 bases left between them. Germline V gene lookup returns CDR1 MNHEY and CDR2 SVGAGI. This CDR3 comprises 15 residues. DNA of the CDR3: TGTGCCAGCAGTTACTCGCAGGGGCCGGCGAGTGAAGCTTTCTTT. Amino acid sequence: CASSYSQGPASEAFF.

The V gene is TRBV7-6, the J gene TRBJ1-3; TRBD1 matches at 7 bases. V dropped 1 base and J dropped 2; count of bases not matched to a gene: 5. CDR3 length: 16 residues. Germline V gene data show CDR1 as SGHVS and CDR2 as FNYEAQ. CDR3 sequence reads: CASSLESTGAGNTIYF. CDR3 nucleotides: TGTGCCAGCAGCTTAGAGTCTACAGGGGCTGGAAACACCATATATTTT.

The chain uses TRBV9 and TRBJ1-2, with TRBD1 matching 7 bases. The CDR3 is made up of 12 amino acids. CDR1 SGDLS and CDR2 YYNGEE come from the germline V gene. V lost 4 bases and J lost 8; bases outside the gene matches: 5. The CDR3 spells CASSRTGDGYTF. CDR3 in DNA: TGTGCCAGCAGCCGGACAGGCGACGGCTACACCTTC.

This clone was observed once. The V gene is TRBV27, the J gene TRBJ1-2, with TRBD1 matching 10 bases. The CDR3 totals 14 residues. The V gene's germline CDR1 is MNHEY and CDR2 SMNVEV (reference sequence). J was trimmed by 7 bases and V by 6 bases; bases with no gene match: 8. The CDR3 spells CASSNAGTGVGYTF. CDR3 coding DNA: TGTGCCAGCAGCAACGCCGGGACAGGGGTTGGCTACACCTTC.

The chain is built from TRBV9 and TRBJ1-1; D is ambiguous. V was cut by 0 bases and J by 2 bases, with 14 bases left in between. The germline V gene encodes CDR1 SGDLS and CDR2 YYNGEE. The CDR3 extends over 16 amino acids. The CDR3 reads CASSVGWRVPNTEAFF. Here the CDR3 DNA reads TGTGCCAGCAGCGTAGGGTGGAGAGTCCCTAACACTGAAGCTTTCTTT.

The chain links TRBV5-1 to TRBJ2-1, with D possibly being TRBD2 (5 bases). Germline V gene data show CDR1 as SGHRS and CDR2 as YFSETQ. CDR3 length: 16 amino acids. V gave up 0 bases and J gave up 7 bases, with 17 bases separating them. In nucleotides, the CDR3 is TGCGCCAGCAGCTTGGTTGGCCGGGGTTGGGGAAATGAGCAGTTCTTC. Its protein product is CASSLVGRGWGNEQFF. Complete variable domain (other parts from reference TRBV5-1 and TRBJ2-1): KAGVTQTPRYLIKTRGQQVTLSCSPISGHRSVSWYQQTPGQGLQFLFEYFSETQRNKGNFPGRFSGRQFSNSRSEMNVSTLELGDSALYLCASSLVGRGWGNEQFFGPGTRLTVL.

The CDR3 spells CASSRPGQANTGELFF. Here the CDR3 DNA reads TGTGCCAGCAGCCGCCCGGGACAGGCGAACACCGGGGAGCTGTTTTTT. The V and J genes are TRBV9 and TRBJ2-2; the match to TRBD1 covers 8 bases. V lost 4 bases and J lost 0; bases outside the gene matches: 5. The germline gives CDR1 SGDLS, CDR2 YYNGEE. The CDR3 is made up of 16 amino acids.

The chain recombines TRBV29-1 with TRBJ2-2; 10 nucleotides agree with TRBD1. Trimming removed 4 bases from V and 3 bases from J; junction bases left unmatched: 8. The germline CDR1 and CDR2 sequences are SQVTM and ANQGSEA. The CDR3 is 16 residues long. CDR3 bases: TGCAGCGTTGCCCGTCCCGGGACAGGGGACACCGGGGAGCTGTTTTTT. Translation: CSVARPGTGDTGELFF.

V and J are TRBV19 and TRBJ2-5; D possibly corresponds to TRBD2 (6 bases). Trimming removed 5 bases at V and 5 bases at J, with 12 bases between. There are 13 residues in the CDR3. Germline lookup yields CDR1 LNHDA and CDR2 SQIVND (reference sequence). DNA for the CDR3: TGTGCCAGTAGTGAGACTAGTGTCGAGACCCAGTACTTC. It translates to CASSETSVETQYF.